The clone carrying this T cell receptor beta chain was seen more than once but under ten times. Its antigen is unknown. The data were taken from a study of T cells in Graves' hyperthyroidism and ophthalmopathy. The definition of stable Graves' hyperthyroidism was no ophthalmopathy progression within 18 months. These patients, aged 18 to 65, had recently diagnosed hyperthyroidism lasting under 2 months. RNA transcripts yielded amplified TCR beta CDR3 regions. An initial round of RT-PCR targeting the TCR CDR3 relied on the HTBI primer set. TCRdb used MiXCR to reprocess the multiplex PCR reads, holding one entry per CDR3 protein. This table has 600,000 to 650,000 distinct CDR3 sequences, 15% to 20% appearing once. General study findings and limits: Expanded thyroid clonotypes (above 0.001) were mostly also found in blood.

The sequence was obtained from a woman aged 30 to 39 with Graves' hyperthyroidism. The material sequenced was blood.

CDR3 sequence (DNA): TGTGCCACCAGTGAGGGACTAGCGGGAGTAGGCACAGATACGCAGTATTTT. Amino acid sequence: CATSEGLAGVGTDTQYF. This rearrangement joins TRBV24-1 to TRBJ2-3, with 14 nucleotides matching TRBD2. Losses at the gene ends were 4 bases for V and 1 base for J; bases not matched to a gene: 3. The CDR3 has 17 amino acids. CDR1 KGHDR and CDR2 SFDVKD come from the germline V gene.